Listed here is a single T cell receptor beta chain. Antigen specificity is unknown. Amplification used 60 Vbeta primers and 13 Jbeta primers. Assay: immunoSEQ multiplex PCR; the TCRdb copy retains only in-frame clones and omits some. The data show about 160,000 clones, with about four fifths seen just once and approximately 1.6% held by the top ten. J was trimmed by 8 bases and V by 7 bases; bases with no gene match: 6. Per germline, CDR1 LNHDA and CDR2 SQIVND (reference sequence). The CDR3 consists of 14 residues. The data were obtained in a study of cytomegalovirus exposure and HLA in healthy donors. Looking at the study overall: Membership in the Caucasian-associated ancestry cluster was found for around four fifths of approximately 400 genotyped donors. Study-wide results and caveats: As a later analysis showed, several of the most significant clusters appeared to be linked to common viral pathogens.

This TCR came from a male donor in good health and CMV-seronegative. The chain has TRBV19 and TRBJ1-6; 9 bases fit TRBD1. Sequenced: PBMCs. CDR3 protein: CASTTDRGDSPLHF. The CDR3 region has the DNA TGTGCCAGTACTACGGACAGGGGTGATTCACCCCTCCACTTT. The whole variable domain, remainder taken from reference TRBV19 and TRBJ1-6, is DGGITQSPKYLFRKEGQNVTLSCEQNLNHDAMYWYRQDPGQGLRLIYYSQIVNDFQKGDIAEGYSVSREKKESFPLTVTSAQKNPTAFYLCASTTDRGDSPLHFGNGTRLTVT.